A single TCR beta chain is shown here with its context. Its antigen remains unknown. The template was RNA from unsorted bulk tissue. This non-tumor lung sample came from over 3 cm beyond the tumor edge. Donors were chemotherapy-naive, newly diagnosed lung cancer surgical patients in China, August–late 2014. V dropped 7 bases and J dropped 3; count of bases not matched to a gene: 5. The CDR3 has 14 residues. Looked up from germline, CDR1 is MDHEN and CDR2 is SYDVKM. This sample was included in a study of tumor and adjacent non-tumor tissue in lung cancer. Study results and caveats: Significantly higher TCR diversity was found in tumor than normal lung.

A modified ARM-PCR protocol with three rounds of nested PCR amplified TCRbeta. Using its own MiXCR run on the multiplex PCR reads, TCRdb lists one record per CDR3 protein. The data hold more than 55,000 distinct CDR3 sequences, with around 64% observed a single time. This sequence originates from a man in his sixties or seventies with non-small cell lung cancer. This chain links TRBV28 with TRBJ1-4; 7 bases match TRBD1. The sequenced material came from distant non-tumor lung tissue. As DNA, the CDR3 is TGTGCCAGCAAACAGGGGACGGCTAATGAAAAACTGTTTTTT. As protein: CASKQGTANEKLFF.